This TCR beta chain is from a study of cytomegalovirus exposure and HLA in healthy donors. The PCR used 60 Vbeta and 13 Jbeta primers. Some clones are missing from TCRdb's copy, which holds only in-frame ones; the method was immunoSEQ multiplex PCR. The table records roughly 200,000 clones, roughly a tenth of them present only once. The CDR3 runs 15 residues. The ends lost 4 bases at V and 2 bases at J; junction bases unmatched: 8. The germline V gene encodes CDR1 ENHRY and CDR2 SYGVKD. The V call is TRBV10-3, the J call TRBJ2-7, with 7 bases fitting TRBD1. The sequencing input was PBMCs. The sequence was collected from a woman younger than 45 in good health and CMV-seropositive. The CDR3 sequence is CAISGGQAVTYEQYF. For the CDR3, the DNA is TGTGCCATCAGTGGCGGACAGGCCGTTACCTACGAGCAGTACTTC.